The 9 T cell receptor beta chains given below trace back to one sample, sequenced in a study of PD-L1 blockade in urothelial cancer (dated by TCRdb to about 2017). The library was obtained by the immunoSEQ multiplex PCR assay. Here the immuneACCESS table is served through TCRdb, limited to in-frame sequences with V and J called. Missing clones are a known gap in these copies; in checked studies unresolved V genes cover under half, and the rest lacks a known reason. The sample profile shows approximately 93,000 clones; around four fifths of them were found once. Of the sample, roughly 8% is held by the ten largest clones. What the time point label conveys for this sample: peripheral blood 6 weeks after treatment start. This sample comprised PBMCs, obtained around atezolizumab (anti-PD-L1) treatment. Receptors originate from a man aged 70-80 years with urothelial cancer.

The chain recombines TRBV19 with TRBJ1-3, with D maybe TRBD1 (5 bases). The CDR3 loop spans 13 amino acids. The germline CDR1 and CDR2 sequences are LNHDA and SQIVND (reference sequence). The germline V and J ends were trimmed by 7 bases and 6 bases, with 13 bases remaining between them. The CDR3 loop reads CASTRRGLNTIYF. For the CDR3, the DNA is TGTGCCAGTACTCGGCGGGGCCTAAACACCATATATTTT. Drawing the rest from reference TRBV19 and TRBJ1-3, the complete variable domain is DGGITQSPKYLFRKEGQNVTLSCEQNLNHDAMYWYRQDPGQGLRLIYYSQIVNDFQKGDIAEGYSVSREKKESFPLTVTSAQKNPTAFYLCASTRRGLNTIYFGEGSWLTVV.

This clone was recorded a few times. In DNA, the CDR3 is TGTGCTAGTGGTTTCGAGACAGGAGATTACAATGAGCAGTTCTTC. This encodes CASGFETGDYNEQFF. The V gene is TRBV12-5, the J gene TRBJ2-1, with D maybe TRBD1 (6 bases). The germline CDR1 and CDR2 sequences are LGHNT and FRNRAP. The CDR3 extends over 15 amino acids. Trimming took off 3 bases at V and 4 bases at J, with 13 bases between the two ends.

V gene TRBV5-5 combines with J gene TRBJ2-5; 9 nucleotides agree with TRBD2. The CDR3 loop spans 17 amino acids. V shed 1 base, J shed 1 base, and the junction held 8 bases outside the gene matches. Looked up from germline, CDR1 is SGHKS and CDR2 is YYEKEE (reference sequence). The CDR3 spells CASSLNVAGGIQETQYF. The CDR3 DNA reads TGTGCCAGCAGCTTGAATGTTGCGGGAGGGATCCAAGAGACCCAGTACTTC. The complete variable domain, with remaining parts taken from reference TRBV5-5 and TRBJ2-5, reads DAGVTQSPTHLIKTRGQQVTLRCSPISGHKSVSWYQQVLGQGPQFIFQYYEKEERGRGNFPDRFSARQFPNYSSELNVNALLLGDSALYLCASSLNVAGGIQETQYFGPGTRLLVL.

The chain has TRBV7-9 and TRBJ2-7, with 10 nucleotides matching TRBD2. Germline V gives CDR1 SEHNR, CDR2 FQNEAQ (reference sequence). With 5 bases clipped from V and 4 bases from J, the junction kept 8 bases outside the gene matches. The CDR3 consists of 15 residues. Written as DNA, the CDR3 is TGTGCCAGCAGCGCACAGACTAGCGGGCATTACGAGCAGTACTTC. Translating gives CASSAQTSGHYEQYF.

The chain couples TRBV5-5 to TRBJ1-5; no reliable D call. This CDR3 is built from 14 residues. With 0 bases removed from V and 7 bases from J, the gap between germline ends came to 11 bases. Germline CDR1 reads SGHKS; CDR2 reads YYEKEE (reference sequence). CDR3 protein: CASSLVEGVQPQHF. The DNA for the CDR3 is TGTGCCAGCAGCTTGGTTGAGGGTGTACAGCCCCAGCATTTT.

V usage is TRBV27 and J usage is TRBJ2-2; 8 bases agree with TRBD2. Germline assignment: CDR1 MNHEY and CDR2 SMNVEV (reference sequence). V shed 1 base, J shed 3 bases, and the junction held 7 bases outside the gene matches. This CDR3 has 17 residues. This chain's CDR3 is CASSLWSRGAYTGELFF. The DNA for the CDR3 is TGTGCCAGCAGTTTATGGTCGCGGGGGGCCTACACCGGGGAGCTGTTTTTT.

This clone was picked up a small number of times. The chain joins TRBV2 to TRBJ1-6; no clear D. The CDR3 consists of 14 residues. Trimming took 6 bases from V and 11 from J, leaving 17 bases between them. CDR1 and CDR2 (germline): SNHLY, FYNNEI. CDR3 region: CASRLGSRPAPLHF. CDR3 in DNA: TGTGCCAGCAGACTGGGCAGCAGGCCGGCACCCCTCCACTTT.

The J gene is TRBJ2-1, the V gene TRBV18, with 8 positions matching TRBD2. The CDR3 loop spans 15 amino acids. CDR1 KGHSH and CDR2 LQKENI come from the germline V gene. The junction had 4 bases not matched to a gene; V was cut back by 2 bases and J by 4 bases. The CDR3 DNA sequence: TGTGCCAGCTCACCAAACAGCGGGGGATACAATGAGCAGTTCTTC. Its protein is CASSPNSGGYNEQFF. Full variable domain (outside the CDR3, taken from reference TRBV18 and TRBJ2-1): NAGVMQNPRHLVRRRGQEARLRCSPMKGHSHVYWYRQLPEEGLKFMVYLQKENIIDESGMPKERFSAEFPKEGPSILRIQQVVRGDSAAYFCASSPNSGGYNEQFFGPGTRLTVL.

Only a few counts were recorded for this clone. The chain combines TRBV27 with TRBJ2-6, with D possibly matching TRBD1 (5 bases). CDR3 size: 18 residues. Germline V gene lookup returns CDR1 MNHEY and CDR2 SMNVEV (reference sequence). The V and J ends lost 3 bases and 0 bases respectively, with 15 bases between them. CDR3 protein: CASSFRAGPYSGANVLTF. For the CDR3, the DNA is TGTGCCAGCAGTTTTAGGGCAGGGCCCTACTCTGGGGCCAACGTCCTGACTTTC.